Presented here are 7 T cell receptor beta chains from one specimen sequenced in a study of T cell responses to AZD1222 COVID-19 vaccine. The method was immunoSEQ multiplex PCR; TCRdb's version includes in-frame clones alone and lacks a portion of them. The sample has roughly 72,000 clones, more than 70% seen once. The source material was peripheral blood, sampled 28 days after the second dose of the MenACWY control vaccine. The receptors shown here come from an adult who received the MenACWY meningococcal vaccine as a control.

J is TRBJ2-3 and V is TRBV10-3; 7 bases are a match to TRBD2. This CDR3 has 14 amino acids. Germline assignment: CDR1 ENHRY and CDR2 SYGVKD. V gave up 6 bases and J gave up 0 bases; unmatched junction bases: 3. The CDR3 spells CAIRGTTSTDTQYF. In nucleotides, the CDR3 is TGTGCCATCAGGGGGACTACTAGCACAGATACGCAGTATTTT.

The rearrangement links TRBV5-1 to TRBJ2-3, with D perhaps TRBD1 (5 bases). The CDR3 has 14 amino acids. The V gene lost 0 bases and the J gene lost 2 bases, with 7 bases spanning the gap. Germline CDR1 and CDR2: SGHRS and YFSETQ. The DNA for the CDR3 is TGCGCCAGCAGCTTGGGACAGACCACAGATACGCAGTATTTT. Amino acids: CASSLGQTTDTQYF.

The CDR3 bases are TGTGCCTGGAGTCTAACAGGGGGGAATTCACCCCTCCACTTT. Protein: CAWSLTGGNSPLHF. The chain recombines TRBV30 with TRBJ1-6; 8 nucleotides agree with TRBD1. This CDR3 is built from 14 residues. The germline gives CDR1 GTSNPN, CDR2 SVGIG (reference sequence). After removal of 2 bases from V and 7 bases from J, the junction contained 4 bases not matched to a gene. Using reference TRBV30 and TRBJ1-6 for the parts outside the CDR3, the full variable domain is SQTIHQWPATLVQPVGSPLSLECTVEGTSNPNLYWYRQAAGRGLQLLFYSVGIGQISSEVPQNLSASRPQDRQFILSSKKLLLSDSGFYLCAWSLTGGNSPLHFGNGTRLTVT.

This chain uses TRBV25-1 with TRBJ1-6; D is perhaps TRBD1 (5 bases). The V end lost 6 bases, the J end lost 0 bases, and 9 bases lay between the germline ends. Germline assignment: CDR1 MGHDK and CDR2 SYGVNS. The length of the CDR3 is 15 residues. CDR3 residues: CASRGVSSYNSPLHF. The CDR3 DNA follows: TGTGCCAGCAGGGGGGTATCCTCCTATAATTCACCCCTCCACTTT.

The table lists this clone with a count of one. The V call is TRBV12-3 or TRBV12-4, the J call TRBJ1-5, with no clear D. Trimming removed 2 bases at V and 3 bases at J, with 5 bases between. This CDR3 spans 13 amino acids. The CDR3 nucleotides are TGTGCCAGCAGTTTATCAGACAATCAGCCCCAGCATTTT. This translates into CASSLSDNQPQHF.

The chain carries TRBV10-3 and TRBJ1-5; 7 bases line up with TRBD1. CDR1 ENHRY and CDR2 SYGVKD come from the germline V gene. The V and J ends lost 5 bases and 1 base, in that order; junction bases with no gene match: 5. The CDR3 has 15 residues. Here the CDR3 DNA reads TGTGCCATCAGTAAACAGGGGACAAGCAATCAGCCCCAGCATTTT. Residues: CAISKQGTSNQPQHF.

V usage is TRBV19 and J usage is TRBJ1-6, with 11 nucleotides matching TRBD1. Trimming at V came to 5 bases and at J to 9 bases, leaving 3 bases not matched to a gene. CDR1 LNHDA and CDR2 SQIVND come from the germline V gene (reference sequence). This CDR3 spans 14 amino acids. CDR3 nucleotides: TGTGCCAGTAGTGGGACAGGGGGGAGTTCACCCCTCCACTTT. Amino acid sequence: CASSGTGGSSPLHF.